These 18 T cell receptor beta chains came from one sample sequenced in a study of T cells in Graves' hyperthyroidism and ophthalmopathy. RNA transcripts gave rise to amplified TCR beta CDR3 regions. In the first-round RT-PCR of the TCR CDR3, the HTBI primer set was used. TCRdb used MiXCR to reprocess the multiplex PCR reads, holding one entry per CDR3 protein. The sample has more than 300,000 distinct CDR3 sequences, approximately 18% seen once. The sequenced sample consisted of blood. These receptors were taken from a woman in her 30s with Graves' hyperthyroidism that later progressed to Graves' ophthalmopathy.

This chain connects TRBV7-9 to TRBJ1-4; D unclear. V was pared by 2 bases and J by 8 bases, with 9 bases between. The CDR3 covers 13 residues. Germline loops: CDR1 SEHNR, CDR2 FQNEAQ (reference sequence). The CDR3 loop reads CASSLMDGEKLFF. CDR3 DNA: TGTGCCAGCAGCTTAATGGATGGCGAAAAACTGTTTTTT.

This clonotype was detected a few times. The chain couples TRBV4-1 to TRBJ1-2; 7 nucleotides align to TRBD1. Germline CDR1 and CDR2: MGHRA and YSYEKL. V was pared by 2 bases and J by 8 bases, with 14 bases of the junction left unmatched. The CDR3 extends over 16 amino acids. The CDR3 DNA is TGCGCCAGCAGCCAAAGGAACCCCCCTCAGGGACAGGGCTACACCTTC. It yields the protein CASSQRNPPQGQGYTF.

The chain combines TRBV2 with TRBJ2-5; no definite D call. Deletions cut 2 bases from V and 4 bases from J, with 11 bases between. The CDR3 sequence is 14 residues long. The germline V gene encodes CDR1 SNHLY and CDR2 FYNNEI. CDR3 loop: CASSEQSVGETQYF. In DNA form, the CDR3 reads TGTGCCAGCAGTGAACAGTCGGTCGGAGAGACCCAGTACTTC.

This clonotype occurred many times. V usage is TRBV2 and J usage is TRBJ2-1, with 7 bases identical to TRBD1. CDR1 is SNHLY, CDR2 FYNNEI, per germline. The CDR3 runs 14 residues. Trimming cost V 8 bases and J 0 bases; bases outside gene matches: 4. CDR3 coding DNA: TGTGCCAGCCAAAACAGGGGCTCCTACAATGAGCAGTTCTTC. Translating it yields CASQNRGSYNEQFF.

The J gene is TRBJ2-5, the V gene TRBV11-2; tentative D call: TRBD2 (7 bases). Germline V gene lookup returns CDR1 SGHAT and CDR2 FQNNGV. The CDR3 sequence is 14 residues long. V lost 4 bases to trimming and J lost 5 bases, with 14 bases between them. CDR3 in amino acids: CASSYGGRVETQYF. DNA of the CDR3: TGTGCCAGCAGCTACGGGGGGCGAGTGGAGACCCAGTACTTC.

This clonotype occurred many times. The junction differs from germline at one of its ends, possibly a read error. The rearrangement uses TRBV6-1 and TRBJ2-1; D gene uncertain. The CDR3 sequence is 14 residues long. Germline V gene sequence: CDR1 MNHNS, CDR2 SASEGT. In DNA form, the CDR3 reads TGTGCCAGCAGAGAAGGGATTTATGGCAATGAGCAGTTCTTC. This codes for CASREGIYGNEQFF.

This clonotype was recorded a few times. The gene calls are TRBV29-1 and TRBJ2-1; D not certain. Trimming shortened V by 3 bases and J by 11 bases, and 14 bases separated the two germline ends. The CDR3 runs to 12 residues. Germline-derived CDR1 and CDR2 are SQVTM and ANQGSEA. This CDR3 reads CSVDSSTAKQFF. The DNA of the CDR3 is TGCAGCGTTGATAGTAGTACAGCCAAGCAGTTCTTC.

The DNA of the CDR3 is TGTGCCACCAGCAGAGATTTGGGGCAACAGCCCCAGCATTTT. Its translation: CATSRDLGQQPQHF. This chain joins TRBV15 and TRBJ1-5, with D possibly TRBD1 on 5 matching bases. From germline, CDR1 is LNHNV and CDR2 YYDKDF (reference sequence). This CDR3 spans 14 amino acids. V was cut by 0 bases and J by 7 bases, with 10 bases left in between.

The gene calls are TRBV3-1 and TRBJ2-2, with 9 nucleotides matching TRBD2. The CDR3 sequence is 17 residues long. With V trimmed by 4 bases and J by 7 bases, 13 bases remained unmatched. Germline CDR1 is LGHDT and CDR2 is YNNKEL (reference sequence). CDR3 DNA sequence: TGTGCCAGCAGCCCGCGGGGGGGCCTATCTTTTGGCGGGGAGCTGTTTTTT. This encodes CASSPRGGLSFGGELFF.

Many counts were recorded for this clonotype. The J gene is TRBJ2-5, the V gene TRBV2, with D tentatively TRBD2 (6 bases). Trimming removed 10 bases from V and 5 bases from J, with 14 bases in between. The CDR3 is 12 residues long. Germline CDR1 is SNHLY and CDR2 is FYNNEI. In DNA form, the CDR3 reads TGTGCCACCAACGGGGGTCAGGAGACCCAGTACTTC. It is translated as CATNGGQETQYF.

This clonotype was counted between two and nine times. The chain recombines TRBV7-9 with TRBJ2-5, with D tentatively TRBD1 or TRBD2 (6 bases each). This CDR3 spans 16 amino acids. V lost 4 bases, J lost 4 bases, and 19 bases lay in between. Germline-derived CDR1 and CDR2 are SEHNR and FQNEAQ (reference sequence). CDR3 in DNA: TGTGCCAGCAGCTCGGGGGACACCATAAGCGGAGAGACCCAGTACTTC. Translating gives CASSSGDTISGETQYF.

The gene calls are TRBV7-9 and TRBJ1-1, with a weak D call TRBD1 (5 bases). Germline CDR1 SEHNR, CDR2 FQNEAQ (reference sequence). Trimming stripped 2 bases from V and 1 base from J, with 17 bases between. The CDR3 sequence is 17 residues long. CDR3 nucleotides: TGTGCCAGCAGCTTACTAGGCGGTGGGGCAGGGAACACTGAAGCTTTCTTT. The encoded protein is CASSLLGGGAGNTEAFF. Full variable domain (outside the CDR3, taken from reference TRBV7-9 and TRBJ1-1): DTGVSQNPRHKITKRGQNVTFRCDPISEHNRLYWYRQTLGQGPEFLTYFQNEAQLEKSRLLSDRFSAERPKGSFSTLEIQRTEQGDSAMYLCASSLLGGGAGNTEAFFGQGTRLTVV.

This clonotype was seen at least ten times. The V call is TRBV11-2, the J call TRBJ1-4; D is undetermined. The CDR3 totals 15 residues. V lost 2 bases and J 4 bases, leaving 11 bases between the germline ends. CDR1 is SGHAT and CDR2 is FQNNGV in the germline V gene. Here the CDR3 reads CASSLRWGGNEKLFF. The CDR3, as DNA: TGTGCCAGCAGCTTACGGTGGGGTGGTAATGAAAAACTGTTTTTT.

The chain is built from TRBV28 and TRBJ1-2; 7 nucleotides align to TRBD1. Germline V CDR1 and CDR2: MDHEN, SYDVKM. V dropped 4 bases and J dropped 3; count of bases not matched to a gene: 5. The CDR3 runs 14 residues. CDR3 sequence (DNA): TGTGCCAGCAGTTCCTCCGGGACAGACTATGGCTACACCTTC. Protein: CASSSSGTDYGYTF.

This clonotype was detected many times. The chain carries TRBV3-1 and TRBJ2-7; 13 positions match TRBD2. The CDR3 contains 17 residues. CDR1 LGHDT and CDR2 YNNKEL come from the germline V gene (reference sequence). V lost 1 base, J lost 9 bases, and 12 bases stayed unmatched. The CDR3 DNA sequence: TGTGCCAGCAGCCAAGGACTAGCGGGAGGACTTATGATTTGGCAGTACTTC. Its protein product is CASSQGLAGGLMIWQYF.

A few counts support this clonotype. The chain has TRBV7-9 and TRBJ2-7; perhaps D is TRBD1 or TRBD2 (5 bases each). Germline CDR1 reads SEHNR; CDR2 reads FQNEAQ (reference sequence). V lost 5 bases and J 3 bases, leaving 11 bases between the germline ends. This CDR3 has 13 residues. CDR3 nucleotides: TGTGCCAGCAGCCCCAGGGAGAACTACGAGCAGTACTTC. It yields the protein CASSPRENYEQYF.

The chain carries TRBV15 and TRBJ2-1; D not resolved. Germline V lookup: CDR1 LNHNV, CDR2 YYDKDF (reference sequence). The CDR3 loop spans 17 amino acids. V was pared by 1 base and J by 4 bases, with 17 bases between. Here the CDR3 DNA reads TGTGCCACCAGCAGAGTTGGTGTACGGACGGATTACAATGAGCAGTTCTTC. Protein product: CATSRVGVRTDYNEQFF.

This clonotype was detected ten times or more. The chain carries TRBV3-1 and TRBJ1-6; 7 bases line up with TRBD1. This CDR3 is built from 18 residues. The trim removed 2 bases at V and 4 bases at J, leaving 11 bases unmatched. Germline lookup yields CDR1 LGHDT and CDR2 YNNKEL (reference sequence). The CDR3 bases are TGTGCCAGCAGCCAACTAACCGGGACAGCGCGATATAATTCACCCCTCCACTTT. It translates to CASSQLTGTARYNSPLHF.